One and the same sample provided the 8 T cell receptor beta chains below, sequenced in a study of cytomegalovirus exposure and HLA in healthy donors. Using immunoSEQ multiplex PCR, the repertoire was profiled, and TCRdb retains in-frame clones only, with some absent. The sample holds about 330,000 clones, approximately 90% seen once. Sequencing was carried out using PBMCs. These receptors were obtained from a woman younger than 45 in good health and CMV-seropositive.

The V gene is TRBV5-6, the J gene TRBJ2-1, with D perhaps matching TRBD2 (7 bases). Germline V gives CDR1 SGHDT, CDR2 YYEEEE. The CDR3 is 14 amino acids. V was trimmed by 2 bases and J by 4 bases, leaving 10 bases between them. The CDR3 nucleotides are TGTGCCAGCAGCTTTGAGGGGGGGTACAATGAGCAGTTCTTC. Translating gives CASSFEGGYNEQFF.

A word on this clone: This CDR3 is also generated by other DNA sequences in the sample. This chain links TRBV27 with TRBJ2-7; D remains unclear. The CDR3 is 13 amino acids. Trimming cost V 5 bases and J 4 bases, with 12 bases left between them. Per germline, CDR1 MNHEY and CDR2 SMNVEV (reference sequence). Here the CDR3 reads CASSPSGAYEQYF. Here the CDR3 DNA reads TGTGCCAGCAGTCCTTCAGGCGCGTACGAGCAGTACTTC.

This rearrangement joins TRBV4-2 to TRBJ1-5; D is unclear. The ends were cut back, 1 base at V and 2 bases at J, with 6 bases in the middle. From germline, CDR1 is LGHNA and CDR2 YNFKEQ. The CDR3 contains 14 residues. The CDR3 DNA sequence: TGTGCCAGCAGCCAAGGATTGGGCAATCAGCCCCAGCATTTT. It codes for CASSQGLGNQPQHF.

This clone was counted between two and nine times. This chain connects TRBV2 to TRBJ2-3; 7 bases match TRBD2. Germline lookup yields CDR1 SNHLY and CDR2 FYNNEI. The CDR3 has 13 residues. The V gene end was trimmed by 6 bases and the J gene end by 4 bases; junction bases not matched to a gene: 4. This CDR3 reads CASSALASDTQYF. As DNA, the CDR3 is TGTGCCAGCAGCGCACTAGCGTCAGATACGCAGTATTTT. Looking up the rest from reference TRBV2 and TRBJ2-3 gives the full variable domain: EPEVTQTPSHQVTQMGQEVILRCVPISNHLYFYWYRQILGQKVEFLVSFYNNEISEKSEIFDDQFSVERPDGSNFTLKIRSTKLEDSAMYFCASSALASDTQYFGPGTRLTVL.

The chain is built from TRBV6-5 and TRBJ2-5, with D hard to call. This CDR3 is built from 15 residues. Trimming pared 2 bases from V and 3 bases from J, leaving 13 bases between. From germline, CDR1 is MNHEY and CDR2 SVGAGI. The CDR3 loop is CASSYDRSAEETQYF. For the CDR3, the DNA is TGTGCCAGCAGTTACGACCGGTCAGCTGAAGAGACCCAGTACTTC.

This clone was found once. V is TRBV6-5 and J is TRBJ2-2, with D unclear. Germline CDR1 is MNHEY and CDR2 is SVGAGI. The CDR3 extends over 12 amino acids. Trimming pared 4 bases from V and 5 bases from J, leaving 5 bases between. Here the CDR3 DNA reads TGTGCCAGCAGTTTCTTAACCGGGGAGCTGTTTTTT. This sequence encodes CASSFLTGELFF.

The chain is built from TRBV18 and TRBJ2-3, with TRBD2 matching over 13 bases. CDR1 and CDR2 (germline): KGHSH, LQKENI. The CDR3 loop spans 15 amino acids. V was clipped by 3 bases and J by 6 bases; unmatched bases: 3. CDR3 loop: CASSPGLAGSDTQYF. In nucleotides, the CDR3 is TGTGCCAGCTCACCGGGACTAGCGGGATCCGATACGCAGTATTTT.

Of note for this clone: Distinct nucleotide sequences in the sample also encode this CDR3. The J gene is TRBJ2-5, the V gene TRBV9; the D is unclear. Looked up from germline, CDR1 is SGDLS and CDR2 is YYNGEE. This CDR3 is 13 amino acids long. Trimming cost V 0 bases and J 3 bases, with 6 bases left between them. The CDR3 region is CASSVGLEETQYF. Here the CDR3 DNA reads TGTGCCAGCAGCGTAGGGCTAGAAGAGACCCAGTACTTC.